The 32 T cell receptor beta chains presented below share a single source sample, sequenced in a study of cytomegalovirus exposure and HLA in healthy donors. Vbeta (60) and Jbeta (13) primers were used in the PCR. The method was immunoSEQ multiplex PCR; TCRdb's version includes in-frame clones alone and lacks a portion of them. The sample lists about 160,000 clones; approximately 88% were seen once. Material for sequencing was PBMCs. The receptors here all came from a boy aged 2-15 years in good health and CMV-seronegative.

This clone was picked up one time. The chain combines TRBV7-2 with TRBJ2-2; TRBD2 matches at 15 bases. This CDR3 spans 17 amino acids. Germline-derived CDR1 and CDR2 are SGHTA and FQGNSA. The trim removed 7 bases at V and 5 bases at J, leaving 8 bases unmatched. The CDR3 spells CASNVGLAGGRTGELFF. CDR3 coding DNA: TGTGCCAGCAATGTGGGACTAGCGGGGGGTAGGACCGGGGAGCTGTTTTTT.

The chain links TRBV6-1 to TRBJ1-2; tentatively, D is TRBD1 (5 bases). Germline CDR1 and CDR2: MNHNS and SASEGT. There are 14 residues in the CDR3. V was cut by 3 bases and J by 3 bases, with 11 bases left in between. The CDR3: CASSDTLTDYGYTF. The DNA of the CDR3 is TGTGCCAGCAGTGATACCCTGACAGACTATGGCTACACCTTC.

The J gene is TRBJ2-7, the V gene TRBV6-5; TRBD2 matches 8 bases. The CDR3 totals 14 residues. Germline CDR1 is MNHEY and CDR2 is SVGAGI. Trimming removed 6 bases from V and 5 bases from J; junction bases left unmatched: 9. The DNA of the CDR3 is TGTGCCAGCAGCAACGGACTAGCTACGCACGAGCAGTACTTC. Its protein is CASSNGLATHEQYF.

V is TRBV27 and J is TRBJ1-4; tentative D call: TRBD1 (6 bases). The CDR3 extends over 14 amino acids. With 4 bases removed from V and 0 bases from J, the gap between germline ends came to 6 bases. Germline-derived CDR1 and CDR2 are MNHEY and SMNVEV (reference sequence). CDR3 coding DNA: TGTGCCAGCAGTTGGACAGCAACTAATGAAAAACTGTTTTTT. Translating it yields CASSWTATNEKLFF.

V is TRBV2 and J is TRBJ1-1; possible D gene TRBD1, 6 bases. The V end was cut by 4 bases, the J end by 5 bases, with 14 bases between. Germline loops: CDR1 SNHLY, CDR2 FYNNEI. The CDR3 sequence is 14 residues long. In nucleotides, the CDR3 is TGTGCCAGCAGTGTACAGGGTAGAGGGACTGAAGCTTTCTTT. Its protein is CASSVQGRGTEAFF.

This chain joins TRBV19 and TRBJ1-6; TRBD1 matches 10 bases. CDR1 LNHDA and CDR2 SQIVND come from the germline V gene (reference sequence). After removal of 7 bases from V and 2 bases from J, the junction contained 8 bases not matched to a gene. CDR3 length equals 17 residues. The CDR3 sequence: CASTQMDRGTYNSPLHF. CDR3 nucleotides: TGTGCCAGTACCCAAATGGACAGGGGGACCTATAATTCACCCCTCCACTTT.

The chain uses TRBV10-2 and TRBJ2-1, with 10 bases identical to TRBD2. The germline gives CDR1 WSHSY, CDR2 SAAADI. The CDR3 spans 14 residues. Trimming at V came to 6 bases and at J to 2 bases, leaving 1 base not matched to a gene. CDR3 nucleotide sequence: TGCGCCAGCAGCGGACTAGCGGCCTACAATGAGCAGTTCTTC. It codes for CASSGLAAYNEQFF.

CDR3 sequence: CASSSTGTPNNQPQHF. The DNA of the CDR3 is TGTGCCAGCAGTTCGACCGGGACTCCTAACAATCAGCCCCAGCATTTT. The chain recombines TRBV6-5 with TRBJ1-5; tentative D call: TRBD1 (5 bases). Trimming stripped 4 bases from V and 3 bases from J, with 16 bases between. The CDR3 consists of 16 residues. Germline V gene data show CDR1 as MNHEY and CDR2 as SVGAGI.

The chain has TRBV7-2 and TRBJ1-1, with TRBD1 matching 7 bases. Germline V gives CDR1 SGHTA, CDR2 FQGNSA. This CDR3 is 15 amino acids long. Unmatched junction bases numbered 6, after V lost 4 bases and J lost 1 base. In DNA, the CDR3 is TGTGCCAGCAGCTCGGGGGACAGTTGGAACACTGAAGCTTTCTTT. Translated: CASSSGDSWNTEAFF.

The chain joins TRBV4-3 to TRBJ2-1, with 16 positions matching TRBD2. The trim removed 4 bases at V and 7 bases at J, leaving 1 base unmatched. Germline CDR1 is LGHNA and CDR2 is YSLEER. The CDR3 is made up of 15 amino acids. CDR3 sequence reads: CASSRGLAGGNEQFF. The DNA of the CDR3 is TGCGCCAGCAGCCGGGGACTAGCGGGAGGGAATGAGCAGTTCTTC.

The rearrangement joins TRBV7-8 to TRBJ1-1; D not certain. The CDR3 consists of 13 residues. Germline CDR1 SGHVS, CDR2 FQNEAQ. V was cut by 2 bases and J by 1 base, with 5 bases left in between. CDR3 sequence: CASSLHRNTEAFF. CDR3 in DNA: TGTGCCAGCAGCTTACACAGGAACACTGAAGCTTTCTTT.

The chain employs TRBV5-5 and TRBJ1-2, with TRBD1 identical over 7 bases. Germline V gene lookup returns CDR1 SGHKS and CDR2 YYEKEE (reference sequence). The CDR3 contains 15 residues. Trimming at V came to 0 bases and at J to 7 bases, leaving 9 bases not matched to a gene. The CDR3 sequence: CASSLGEFDRAGYTF. DNA of the CDR3: TGTGCCAGCAGCTTGGGGGAATTCGACAGGGCTGGCTACACCTTC.

The genes are TRBV10-2 and TRBJ2-7; TRBD2 agrees at 7 bases. The CDR3 sequence is 16 residues long. J was trimmed by 3 bases and V by 0 bases; bases with no gene match: 8. The germline CDR1 and CDR2 sequences are WSHSY and SAAADI. The CDR3 DNA reads as TGCGCCAGCAGTGAGTCCAGGACTAGGATTATCTACGAGCAGTACTTC. Translating it yields CASSESRTRIIYEQYF.

The chain uses TRBV6-5 and TRBJ1-1; D remains unclear. Germline CDR1 and CDR2: MNHEY and SVGAGI. The CDR3 has 14 amino acids. V lost 1 base and J lost 8, with 14 bases in between. The CDR3 coding sequence is TGTGCCAGCAGTTACTACCCGACGGGAAAGGAAGCTTTCTTT. This translates into CASSYYPTGKEAFF.

This clone turned up a few times. V usage is TRBV7-2 and J usage is TRBJ2-1; 14 nucleotides line up with TRBD2. CDR1 is SGHTA and CDR2 is FQGNSA in the germline V gene. This CDR3 contains 19 residues. The junction had 7 bases not matched to a gene; V was cut back by 1 base and J by 2 bases. CDR3 nucleotides: TGTGCCAGCAGCTTAGAAGGGACTAGCGGGAGTATCGCCTACAATGAGCAGTTCTTC. It translates to CASSLEGTSGSIAYNEQFF.

The V gene is TRBV6-5, the J gene TRBJ2-5, with D perhaps matching TRBD2 (6 bases). There are 15 residues in the CDR3. Germline V lookup: CDR1 MNHEY, CDR2 SVGAGI. Trimming left V 5 bases short and J 3 bases short, with 16 bases between. CDR3 protein: CASSPGEVTEETQYF. CDR3 bases: TGTGCCAGCAGTCCCGGGGAGGTTACCGAAGAGACCCAGTACTTC.

The J gene is TRBJ2-1, the V gene TRBV9; TRBD2 matches at 13 bases. The germline V gene has CDR1 SGDLS and CDR2 YYNGEE. J lost 2 bases, V lost 3 bases, and 20 bases had no gene match. The CDR3 has 22 amino acids. CDR3 loop: CASSGEEGVGLAGVVPYNEQFF. DNA of the CDR3: TGTGCCAGCAGCGGAGAGGAGGGTGTTGGACTAGCGGGAGTAGTTCCCTACAATGAGCAGTTCTTC.

The chain uses TRBV27 and TRBJ1-6; TRBD1 is a possible D gene (5 bases). The CDR3 is 14 residues long. Germline V gives CDR1 MNHEY, CDR2 SMNVEV (reference sequence). V shed 5 bases and J shed 7 bases, with 12 bases lying between them. In DNA, the CDR3 is TGTGCCAGCAGTATAACAGGTGGAAATTCACCCCTCCACTTT. It encodes CASSITGGNSPLHF.

The rearrangement links TRBV4-2 to TRBJ1-3; no firm D call. Germline assignment: CDR1 LGHNA and CDR2 YNFKEQ. This CDR3 comprises 13 residues. V dropped 0 bases and J dropped 4 bases, with 4 bases sitting between them. As DNA, the CDR3 is TGTGCCAGCAGCCAAGATGAGGGAAACACCATATATTTT. The encoded protein is CASSQDEGNTIYF.

V gene TRBV27 combines with J gene TRBJ1-2; D unclear. CDR1 and CDR2 from the germline V gene are MNHEY and SMNVEV (reference sequence). V lost 3 bases, J lost 3 bases, and 14 bases lay in between. This CDR3 is built from 15 residues. CDR3 coding DNA: TGTGCCAGCAGTTTCGGCAGCCAGGCTTACTATGGCTACACCTTC. Protein sequence: CASSFGSQAYYGYTF.

The V gene is TRBV4-3, the J gene TRBJ1-1; the D gene is possibly TRBD1 (6 bases). This CDR3 is 14 amino acids long. V dropped 0 bases and J dropped 3 bases, with 8 bases sitting between them. Germline-derived CDR1 and CDR2 are LGHNA and YSLEER. Here the CDR3 DNA reads TGCGCCAGCAGCCAAGAAGAGGGGGACACTGAAGCTTTCTTT. Amino acid sequence: CASSQEEGDTEAFF.

The V and J genes are TRBV5-6 and TRBJ2-1; 9 bases map to TRBD2. Germline assignment: CDR1 SGHDT and CDR2 YYEEEE. With 0 bases clipped from V and 7 bases from J, the junction kept 14 bases outside the gene matches. The CDR3 is made up of 18 amino acids. CDR3 DNA: TGTGCCAGCAGCTTGGATTCCCAGCGGGAGGTTTTCCTAAATGAGCAGTTCTTC. This sequence encodes CASSLDSQREVFLNEQFF. Using reference TRBV5-6 and TRBJ2-1 for the parts outside the CDR3, the full variable domain is DAGVTQSPTHLIKTRGQQVTLRCSPKSGHDTVSWYQQALGQGPQFIFQYYEEEERQRGNFPDRFSGHQFPNYSSELNVNALLLGDSALYLCASSLDSQREVFLNEQFFGPGTRLTVL.

V and J are TRBV9 and TRBJ2-7, with a weak D call TRBD1 (6 bases). This CDR3 is built from 16 residues. V lost 0 bases and J lost 2, with 15 bases in between. In germline, CDR1 is SGDLS, CDR2 YYNGEE. CDR3 in DNA: TGTGCCAGCAGCGTAGGCGTACAGGGCTCGACCTACGAGCAGTACTTC. Protein product: CASSVGVQGSTYEQYF. Drawing the rest from reference TRBV9 and TRBJ2-7, the complete variable domain is DSGVTQTPKHLITATGQRVTLRCSPRSGDLSVYWYQQSLDQGLQFLIQYYNGEERAKGNILERFSAQQFPDLHSELNLSSLELGDSALYFCASSVGVQGSTYEQYFGPGTRLTVT.

V is TRBV4-3 and J is TRBJ2-2; D possibly corresponds to TRBD1 (5 bases). Trimming shortened V by 1 base and J by 6 bases, and 9 bases separated the two germline ends. The CDR3 totals 14 residues. Germline V gives CDR1 LGHNA, CDR2 YSLEER. CDR3 amino acids: CASSQVPGSGELFF. The CDR3, as DNA: TGCGCCAGCAGCCAAGTCCCAGGGTCCGGGGAGCTGTTTTTT.

This clone appeared a single time. The chain combines TRBV5-1 with TRBJ2-1; 11 bases are a match to TRBD1. CDR3 length equals 18 residues. In germline, CDR1 is SGHRS, CDR2 YFSETQ. Germline trimming cut 4 bases from V and 2 bases from J; bases unmatched to any gene: 11. The CDR3 is CASSPGTGGIVPYNEQFF. The CDR3 DNA reads TGCGCCAGCAGCCCGGGGACAGGGGGAATCGTGCCCTACAATGAGCAGTTCTTC.

The chain combines TRBV2 with TRBJ1-2; D not certain. This CDR3 region has 15 residues. Germline assignment: CDR1 SNHLY and CDR2 FYNNEI. V lost 2 bases and J lost 5, with 15 bases in between. In DNA, the CDR3 is TGTGCCAGCAGTGAATCCCGGGGAAGCTTTTATGGCTACACCTTC. It codes for CASSESRGSFYGYTF.

This chain connects TRBV10-3 to TRBJ2-3, with a possible D match to TRBD1 (5 bases). Germline V CDR1 and CDR2: ENHRY, SYGVKD. The CDR3 is 17 residues long. The V end was cut by 3 bases, the J end by 3 bases, with 19 bases between. CDR3: CAISDGTGPQLTDTQYF. CDR3 bases: TGTGCCATCAGTGATGGAACAGGCCCACAGTTGACAGATACGCAGTATTTT.

The rearrangement links TRBV29-1 to TRBJ2-1, with 11 bases matching TRBD2. In germline, CDR1 is SQVTM, CDR2 ANQGSEA. V was pared by 6 bases and J by 7 bases, with 8 bases of the junction left unmatched. CDR3 length: 14 amino acids. CDR3 nucleotides: TGCAGCGTGAGACTAGCGGGAACTAGGAATGAGCAGTTCTTC. This translates into CSVRLAGTRNEQFF.

V and J are TRBV15 and TRBJ1-2, with 12 bases lining up with TRBD1. The CDR3 totals 15 residues. From germline, CDR1 is LNHNV and CDR2 YYDKDF (reference sequence). V gave up 8 bases and J gave up 6 bases; unmatched junction bases: 10. CDR3 coding DNA: TGTGCCACCGACAAGGCCGGGACAGGGGGCCATGGCTACACCTTC. This encodes CATDKAGTGGHGYTF.

The chain joins TRBV2 to TRBJ2-2; a weak D match, TRBD2 (6 bases). Germline V gene data show CDR1 as SNHLY and CDR2 as FYNNEI. V was clipped by 4 bases and J by 0 bases, with 15 bases between them. CDR3 size: 17 residues. CDR3 coding DNA: TGTGCCAGCAGTGCGGTCAGCGGGCCCACGAACACCGGGGAGCTGTTTTTT. Its protein is CASSAVSGPTNTGELFF.

This chain links TRBV2 with TRBJ1-2; TRBD1 might be the D (6 bases). The germline V and J ends were trimmed by 2 bases and 4 bases, with 11 bases remaining between them. The CDR3 contains 14 residues. Germline loops: CDR1 SNHLY, CDR2 FYNNEI. CDR3 sequence reads: CASSERGNFYGYTF. Here the CDR3 DNA reads TGTGCCAGCAGTGAAAGGGGGAACTTCTATGGCTACACCTTC.

The genes are TRBV6-5 and TRBJ2-5, with 8 bases that match TRBD1. Trimming at V came to 3 bases and at J to 2 bases, leaving 2 bases not matched to a gene. The CDR3 runs to 14 residues. Germline-derived CDR1 and CDR2 are MNHEY and SVGAGI. CDR3 nucleotides: TGTGCCAGCAGTTATAGACAGGGGCAAGAGACCCAGTACTTC. Residues: CASSYRQGQETQYF.